This TCR beta chain was obtained from a study of beta chain features in type 1 diabetes. The table lists this clone with a few counts. What was sequenced were expressed TCRB transcripts, since all of the isolated RNA had been reverse transcribed. Profiling relied on immunoSEQ multiplex PCR, and the TCRdb table lists in-frame clones only, not all of them. The sample comprises fewer than 250,000 clones, around 10% of which are singletons, and 0.03% to 0.04% rests with the top ten. This CDR3 has 12 residues. CDR1 is SNHLY, CDR2 FYNNEI, per germline. V was shortened by 4 bases and J by 2 bases, with 4 bases between the two germline ends.

The material sequenced was naive CD4+ T cells from blood. The chain combines TRBV2 with TRBJ2-3; no definite D call. This receptor was obtained from a woman aged 18 to 35 in good health. The CDR3 bases are TGTGCCAGCAGTGTTCTCACAGATACGCAGTATTTT. Amino acids: CASSVLTDTQYF.